This T cell receptor (beta chain) originates from a study of T cell responses to AZD1222 COVID-19 vaccine. Overall study results and limits: Just a handful of AZD1222 recipients were seropositive at baseline. The sample set comprised mostly white British donors with more females, and clonal diversity was possibly underestimated. As reported, nearly half of all spike-specific TCRs target variant regions that are unmutated. The repertoires were collected only after the peak T cell response.

CDR3 size: 14 residues. Trimming cost V 0 bases and J 3 bases, with 8 bases left between them. In germline, CDR1 is SGHTA, CDR2 FQGNSA. TCRdb's table, derived via immunoSEQ multiplex PCR, lists solely in-frame clones and lacks some. The data show approximately 94,000 clones, approximately 91% seen once. Of note for this clone: Antigen unknown.

The clonotype comes from an adult in good health. The material sequenced was peripheral blood, taken on day 0 of AZD1222 vaccination. The chain employs TRBV7-2 and TRBJ2-5; D unresolved. The CDR3 coding sequence is TGTGCCAGCAGCTTAGCGTTACGCGAAGAGACCCAGTACTTC. Translating gives CASSLALREETQYF. The entire variable domain, with the rest obtained from reference TRBV7-2 and TRBJ2-5, is as follows: GAGVSQSPSNKVTEKGKDVELRCDPISGHTALYWYRQSLGQGLEFLIYFQGNSAPDKSGLPSDRFSAERTGGSVSTLTIQRTQQEDSAVYLCASSLALREETQYFGPGTRLLVL.